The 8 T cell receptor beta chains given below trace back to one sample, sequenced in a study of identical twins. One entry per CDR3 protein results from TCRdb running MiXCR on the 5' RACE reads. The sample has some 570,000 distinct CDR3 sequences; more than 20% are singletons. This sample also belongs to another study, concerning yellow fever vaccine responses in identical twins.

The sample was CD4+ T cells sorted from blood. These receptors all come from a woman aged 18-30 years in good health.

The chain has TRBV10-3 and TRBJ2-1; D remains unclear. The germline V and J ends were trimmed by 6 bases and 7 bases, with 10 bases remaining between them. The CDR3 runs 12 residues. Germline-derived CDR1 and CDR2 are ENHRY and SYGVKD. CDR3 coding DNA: TGTGCCATCAGGACTTCTTCGAATGAGCAGTTCTTC. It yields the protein CAIRTSSNEQFF.

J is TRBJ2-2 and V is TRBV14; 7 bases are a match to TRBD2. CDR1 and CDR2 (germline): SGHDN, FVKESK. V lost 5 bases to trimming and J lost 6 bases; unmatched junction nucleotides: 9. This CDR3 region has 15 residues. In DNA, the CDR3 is TGTGCCAGCAGCAGTACGAGCGGGATCTCCGGGGAGCTGTTTTTT. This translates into CASSSTSGISGELFF.

CDR3 protein: CASSLETGTGRTEAFF. CDR3 coding DNA: TGCGCCAGCAGCTTGGAGACCGGGACAGGGAGGACTGAAGCTTTCTTT. The chain recombines TRBV5-1 with TRBJ1-1; 9 positions agree with TRBD1. Trimming took 0 bases from V and 5 from J; bases not matched to a gene: 8. CDR3 length equals 16 residues. From germline, CDR1 is SGHRS and CDR2 YFSETQ.

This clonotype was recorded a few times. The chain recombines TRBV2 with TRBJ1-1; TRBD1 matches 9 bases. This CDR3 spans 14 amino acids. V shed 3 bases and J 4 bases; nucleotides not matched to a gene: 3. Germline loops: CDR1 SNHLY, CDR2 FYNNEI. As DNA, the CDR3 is TGTGCCAGCAGTGAGGGGGACAGGGTCACTGAAGCTTTCTTT. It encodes CASSEGDRVTEAFF.

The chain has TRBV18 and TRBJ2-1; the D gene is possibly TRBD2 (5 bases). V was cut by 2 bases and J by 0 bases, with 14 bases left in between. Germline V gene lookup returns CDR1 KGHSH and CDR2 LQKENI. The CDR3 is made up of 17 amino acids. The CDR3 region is CASSPFERFSSYNEQFF. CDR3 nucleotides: TGTGCCAGCTCACCATTCGAGCGGTTCAGCTCCTACAATGAGCAGTTCTTC.

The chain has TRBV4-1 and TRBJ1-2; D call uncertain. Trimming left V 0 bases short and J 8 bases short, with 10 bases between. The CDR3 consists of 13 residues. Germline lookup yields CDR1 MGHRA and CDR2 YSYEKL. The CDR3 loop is CASSQEPLGGYTF. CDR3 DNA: TGCGCCAGCAGCCAAGAACCGCTCGGGGGCTACACCTTC.

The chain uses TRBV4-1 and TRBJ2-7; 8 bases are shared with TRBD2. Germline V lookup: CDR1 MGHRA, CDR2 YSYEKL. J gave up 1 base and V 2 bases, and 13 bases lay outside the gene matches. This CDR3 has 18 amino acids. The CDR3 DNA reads TGCGCCAGCAGCCAATTCAACCAGCGAGCGGGAGAGTCCTACGAGCAGTACTTC. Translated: CASSQFNQRAGESYEQYF.

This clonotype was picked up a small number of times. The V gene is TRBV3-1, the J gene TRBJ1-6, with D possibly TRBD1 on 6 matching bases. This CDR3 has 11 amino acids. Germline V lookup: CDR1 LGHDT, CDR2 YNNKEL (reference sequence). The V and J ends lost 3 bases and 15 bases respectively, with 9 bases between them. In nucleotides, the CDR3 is TGTGCCAGCAGCCAGAAGGGACACCTCCACTTT. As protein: CASSQKGHLHF.